This entry lists 8 T cell receptor beta chains sequenced from one sample in a study of metastatic and nonmetastatic thyroid tumors. Every patient underwent thyroid surgery untreated. TCRdb used MiXCR to call clones anew from the PCR reads. The table lists 24,000 or so clones, about 13% of them singletons, with 17% in the top ten. Sequenced: blood. These receptors originate from a female donor with papillary thyroid cancer or a benign thyroid nodule (not recorded which). Some clones in this sample may be carry-over from other donors' samples.

This clone was recorded only once. One junction end does not reproduce the germline sequence, and a read error may be involved. This chain joins TRBV5-1 and TRBJ2-2, with D unresolved. Per germline, CDR1 SGHRS and CDR2 YFSETQ. The CDR3 loop spans 12 amino acids. CDR3: CASSFCTWELFF. CDR3 coding DNA: TGCGCCAGCAGCTTCTGCACCTGGGAGCTGTTTTTT.

The V gene is TRBV6-1, the J gene TRBJ2-7, with 7 bases that match TRBD1. This CDR3 contains 15 residues. Germline CDR1 is MNHNS and CDR2 is SASEGT. J gave up 2 bases and V 6 bases, and 10 bases lay outside the gene matches. CDR3 nucleotide sequence: TGTGCCAGCAGAAAAACAGGGGAACCAGCCTACGAGCAGTACTTC. Translation gives CASRKTGEPAYEQYF.

This clone was found many times. A single base separates this from a much larger clone, so it may be a read error. The chain is built from TRBV12-3 or TRBV12-4 and TRBJ2-1, with TRBD2 matching 9 bases. CDR3 length equals 14 residues. The CDR3 spells CASSLREGYSEQFF. The CDR3 nucleotides read TGTGCCAGCAGTTTGCGGGAGGGCTACAGTGAGCAGTTCTTC.

This clone appeared many times. Given a much more abundant clone one base away, this may be a read error. Other DNA sequences within the sample encode an identical CDR3. The V gene is TRBV10-3, the J gene TRBJ1-6, with D possibly TRBD1 on 5 matching bases. Germline CDR1 reads ENHRY; CDR2 reads SYGVKD. The CDR3 contains 16 residues. The CDR3 protein is CAISESRDLYNSPLHF. The CDR3 DNA is TGTGCTATCAGTGAGTCGAGGGACCTCTATAATTCACCCCTCCACTTT.

In its sample, this clone was seen many times. This chain connects TRBV12-5 to TRBJ2-5; possible D gene TRBD2, 6 bases. Germline V gene sequence: CDR1 LGHNT, CDR2 FRNRAP. The ends were cut back, 4 bases at V and 4 bases at J, with 10 bases in the middle. This CDR3 has 13 amino acids. The CDR3 DNA is TGTGCTAGTGGTTCGGGACTTTCAGAGACCCAGTACTTC. It encodes CASGSGLSETQYF.

This clone was counted ten times or more. The rearrangement uses TRBV4-1 and TRBJ2-7; no definite D call. The CDR3 length is 12 residues. V gave up 2 bases and J gave up 5 bases, with 7 bases separating them. CDR1 is MGHRA and CDR2 is YSYEKL in the germline V gene. CDR3 bases: TGCGCCAGCAGCCAACTGGGCAACGAGCAGTACTTC. This gives the protein CASSQLGNEQYF.

This clone was observed at least ten times. The chain recombines TRBV9 with TRBJ1-6; perhaps TRBD1 as D (6 bases). In germline, CDR1 is SGDLS, CDR2 YYNGEE. Trimming left V 4 bases short and J 12 bases short, with 11 bases between. The CDR3 spans 12 residues. This CDR3 is CASSLGGGPLHF. The CDR3 DNA reads TGTGCCAGCAGCCTGGGGGGCGGACCCCTCCACTTT.

The rearrangement joins TRBV5-1 to TRBJ1-2; tentative D call: TRBD1 (5 bases). This CDR3 is 14 amino acids long. Deletions cut 1 base from V and 5 bases from J, with 12 bases between. Germline CDR1 is SGHRS and CDR2 is YFSETQ. The CDR3 spells CASSLPGTVYGYTF. The CDR3 region has the DNA TGCGCCAGCAGCTTGCCAGGGACGGTGTATGGCTACACCTTC.